This TCR beta chain is from a study of blood T cells in healthy people across ages (dated by TCRdb to the mid-2010s). About the full investigation: In model experiments, template switching captured about one uniquely barcoded TCR beta cDNA molecule for every two T cells. To track age-related changes in TCR beta repertoire diversity, the study relied on deep sequencing normalized with unique cDNA molecular identifiers. Four age groups were formed from the donors: young (average approximately 15 years), middle-aged (approximately 40), aged (over 55) and long-lived (more than 75). To avoid experimental bias, donors of different ages were spread randomly across the sequencing lanes. The study analyzed two additional independent replicas of 1 million unique cDNA reads from the same blood draw for two donors, one aged 18 to 30 and one aged 80 or older.

This clonotype showed up just once. The antigen it recognizes is unknown. Per-nucleotide qualities are absent, and no much larger clonotype sits a single base away. The study at large found these results: The percentage of naive T cells measured by flow cytometry correlated strongly with observed TCR beta diversity. Compared with the aged group, the long-lived group had more naive CD4+ T cells, fewer expanded clones and increased TCR diversity, suggesting age selection. Donor CMV infection status was unknown, potentially confounding age-related changes in expanded clonotypes. Estimates of total diversity based on one million sequenced T cells were regarded as lower bounds and as underestimates. As age increased, observed TCR beta diversity per million T cells dropped in a roughly linear way, and a significant reduction was already evident by age 40. Bulk unsorted PBMC profiling prevented conclusive comparison of naive and antigen-experienced compartments.

The library was built by means of 5' RACE. Instrument on record: Illumina HiSeq 2500. A second PCR of roughly 7 to 11 cycles was performed with a sample-barcoded 5' primer and a J-beta primer mix. A unique molecular identifier was introduced onto each TCR beta cDNA molecule by a template-switch 5' adaptor carrying 12 random nucleotides. Each sample yielded at least 2.5 million CDR3-containing paired-end reads. First-strand cDNA synthesis was performed from all RNA using the Mint cDNA synthesis kit, with priming by a TRBC-specific oligonucleotide. All cDNA was treated with uracil-DNA glycosylase and then went through a first 18-cycle PCR with the universal primers M1SS and BC2_uni_R. Regarding the original processing steps: Normalization of each sample was performed by random selection of 1 million high-quality reads, each carrying a distinct molecular identifier. Instead of being binned into consensus sequences, reads that shared molecular identifiers were thrown out. MiTCR, with a Q25 quality threshold and the strictest error-elimination algorithm, was used for CDR3 identification, clonotype clustering and error correction. A nonparametric unseen species model with Euler transformation was used to estimate lower-bound total TCR beta diversity. In TCRdb, the public reads were trimmed at Q25 with fastp and aligned with MiXCR, with productive beta chains retained. Duplicate CDR3 protein sequences are folded into a single record with the most common DNA and genes. TCRdb assigned the V and J calls; the authors' analysis was not used. In this sample the table shows 800,000 or so distinct CDR3 sequences, roughly 60% of which occur a single time. 25% to 30% of the sample is in the top ten clones.

The roughly 37 donors, aged about 6 to 90 years, were systemically healthy Caucasian individuals from Russia. Approximately 10 milliliters of peripheral blood were collected from each donor into EDTA-treated Vacutainer tubes. Ficoll-Paque density-gradient centrifugation was used to isolate PBMCs, with at least 6 million per sample. Trizol reagent was used to extract total RNA from PBMCs, with at least 5.5 micrograms per sample. For every donor, flow cytometry on a PBMC aliquot measured the percentage of naive CD45RAhigh/CD27high T cells. The V end loses 6 bases and the J end loses 0 bases, and a stretch of 21 bases separates them. Its CDR3 holds 18 amino acids, cysteine through phenylalanine. Only the CDR3 DNA stays, 54 bases, in frame from base 1. CDR1 and CDR2 are read off the germline V gene (reference sequence) as MNHEY and SMNVEV.

The receptor was derived from a man aged 25 to 45 in good health. The sequencing input was blood. The V gene is TRBV27 and the J gene is TRBJ2-1, with the D segment identity uncertain. The base sequence is TGTGCCAGCAGCCCCAACGCGGCCCTGCTGAGCTCCTACAATGAGCAGTTCTTC. This sequence encodes CASSPNAALLSSYNEQFF.